The present T cell receptor (beta chain) was sequenced within a study of CD8 T cells in Susac syndrome. cDNA came from roughly 0.53 to 1 ug RNA primed by random hexamers. TCRdb itself ran the immunoSEQ multiplex PCR reads through MiXCR, one entry per CDR3 protein. Of about 140,000 distinct CDR3 sequences listed, approximately 95% were seen once; the top ten hold roughly 0.17%. This clonotype was seen once. The germline V gene has CDR1 MNHEY and CDR2 SMNVEV (reference sequence). The CDR3 contains 15 residues. V shed 2 bases, J shed 8 bases, and the junction held 9 bases outside the gene matches. This chain links TRBV27 with TRBJ2-1; 7 positions match TRBD2. Sequencing was carried out using CD8+ T cells from PBMCs. The sequence derives from a human donor with Susac syndrome. The CDR3 here is CASSLSGAPYDEQFF. The DNA for the CDR3 is TGTGCCAGCAGTTTAAGCGGGGCACCTTATGATGAGCAGTTCTTC.